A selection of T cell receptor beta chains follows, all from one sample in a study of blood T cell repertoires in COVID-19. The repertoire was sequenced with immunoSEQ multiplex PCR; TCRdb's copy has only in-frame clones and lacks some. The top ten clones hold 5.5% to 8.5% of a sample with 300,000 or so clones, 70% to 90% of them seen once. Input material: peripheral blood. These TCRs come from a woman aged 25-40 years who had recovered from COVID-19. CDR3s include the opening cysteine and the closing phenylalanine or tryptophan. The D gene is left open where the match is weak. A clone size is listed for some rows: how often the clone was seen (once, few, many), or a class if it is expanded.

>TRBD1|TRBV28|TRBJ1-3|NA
CASSPGVTGPSGNTIYF
TGTGCCAGCAGTCCGGGGGTGACAGGGCCCTCTGGAAACACCATATATTTT
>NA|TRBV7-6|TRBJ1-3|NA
CASSPRGQLLLFSGNTIYF
TGTGCCAGCAGCCCCCGGGGACAACTCCTCCTGTTCTCTGGAAACACCATATATTTT
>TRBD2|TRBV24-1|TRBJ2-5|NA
CATSDFGSGDETQYF
TGTGCCACCAGTGATTTCGGTAGCGGGGATGAGACCCAGTACTTC
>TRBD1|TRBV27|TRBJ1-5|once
CASRIQGAHQPQHF
TGTGCCAGCAGAATCCAGGGGGCGCATCAGCCCCAGCATTTT
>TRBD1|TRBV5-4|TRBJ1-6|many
CASSLEGQGVSPLHF
TGTGCCAGCAGCTTGGAAGGACAGGGTGTTTCACCCCTCCACTTT
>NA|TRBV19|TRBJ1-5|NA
CASKGDLAQPQHF
TGTGCCAGTAAAGGGGATCTGGCCCAGCCCCAGCATTTT
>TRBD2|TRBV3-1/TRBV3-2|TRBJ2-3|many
CASAITSGDTQYF
TGTGCCAGCGCAATAACTAGCGGAGATACGCAGTATTTT
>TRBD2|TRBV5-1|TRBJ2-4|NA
CASSPGGVVGDIQYF
TGCGCCAGCAGCCCCGGGGGGGTAGTAGGCGACATTCAGTACTTC
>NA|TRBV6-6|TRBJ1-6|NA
CASSYPRGGGSPLHF
TGTGCCAGCAGTTACCCCAGGGGCGGGGGTTCACCCCTCCACTTT
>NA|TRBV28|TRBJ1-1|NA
CASSGVLNTEAFF
TGTGCCAGCAGCGGTGTCCTGAACACTGAAGCTTTCTTT
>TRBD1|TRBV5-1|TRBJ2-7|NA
CASSLRSAISGQGAYEQYF
TGCGCCAGCAGCTTAAGGTCTGCAATCTCCGGACAGGGAGCCTACGAGCAGTACTTC
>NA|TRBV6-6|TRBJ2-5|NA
CASSYSQGSETQYF
TGTGCCAGCAGTTACTCGCAGGGTTCCGAGACCCAGTACTTC
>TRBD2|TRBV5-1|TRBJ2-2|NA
CASSKIAGVNTGELFF
TGCGCCAGCAGCAAAATAGCGGGGGTGAACACCGGGGAGCTGTTTTTT
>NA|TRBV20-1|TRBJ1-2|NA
CSARWGDGYTF
TGCAGTGCTAGATGGGGGGATGGCTACACCTTC
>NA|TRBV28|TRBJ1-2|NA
CASGRGINYGYTF
TGTGCCAGTGGAAGAGGGATTAACTATGGCTACACCTTC
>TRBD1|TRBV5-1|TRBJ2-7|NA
CASSLSTGGSYEQYF
TGCGCCAGCAGCTTATCGACAGGGGGCTCCTACGAGCAGTACTTC
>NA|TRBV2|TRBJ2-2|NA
CASARGQNTGELFF
TGTGCCAGCGCCAGGGGCCAGAACACCGGGGAGCTGTTTTTT
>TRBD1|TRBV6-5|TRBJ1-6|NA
CATQLDRGNSPLHF
TGTGCCACCCAACTTGACAGGGGGAATTCACCCCTCCACTTT
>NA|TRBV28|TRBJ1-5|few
CASNRGGVQPQHF
TGTGCCAGCAACCGGGGCGGGGTACAGCCCCAGCATTTT
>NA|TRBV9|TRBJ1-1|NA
CASSGFPEGEAFF
TGTGCCAGCAGCGGGTTTCCGGAGGGTGAAGCTTTCTTT
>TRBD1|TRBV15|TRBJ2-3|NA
CATSSGQDTTDTQYF
TGTGCCACCAGCTCCGGACAGGACACCACAGATACGCAGTATTTT